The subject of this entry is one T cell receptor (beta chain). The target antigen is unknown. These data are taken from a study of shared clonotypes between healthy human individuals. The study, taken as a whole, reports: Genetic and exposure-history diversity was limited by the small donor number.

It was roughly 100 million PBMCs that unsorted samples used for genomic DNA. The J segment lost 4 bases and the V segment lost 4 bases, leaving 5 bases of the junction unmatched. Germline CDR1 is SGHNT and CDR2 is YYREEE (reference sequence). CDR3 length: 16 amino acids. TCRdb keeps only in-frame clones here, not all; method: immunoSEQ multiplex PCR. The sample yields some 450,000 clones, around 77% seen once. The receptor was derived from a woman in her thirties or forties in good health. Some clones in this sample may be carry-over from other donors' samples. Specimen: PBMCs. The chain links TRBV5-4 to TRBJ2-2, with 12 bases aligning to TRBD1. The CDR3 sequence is CASSREGQGATGELFF. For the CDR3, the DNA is TGTGCCAGCAGCCGGGAGGGACAGGGGGCCACCGGGGAGCTGTTTTTT.